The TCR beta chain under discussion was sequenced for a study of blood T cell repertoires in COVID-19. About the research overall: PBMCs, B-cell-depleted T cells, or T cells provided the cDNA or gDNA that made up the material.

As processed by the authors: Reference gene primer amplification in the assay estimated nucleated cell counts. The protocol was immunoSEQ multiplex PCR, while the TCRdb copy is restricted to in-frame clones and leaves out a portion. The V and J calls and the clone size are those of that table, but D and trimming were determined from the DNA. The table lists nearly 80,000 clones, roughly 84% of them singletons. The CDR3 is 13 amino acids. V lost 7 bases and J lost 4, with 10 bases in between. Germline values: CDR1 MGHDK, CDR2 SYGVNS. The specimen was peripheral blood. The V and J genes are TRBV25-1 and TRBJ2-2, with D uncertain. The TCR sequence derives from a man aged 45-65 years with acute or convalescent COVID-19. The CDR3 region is CASTLGVTGELFF. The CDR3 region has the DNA TGTGCCAGCACCTTAGGAGTCACCGGGGAGCTGTTTTTT.